These 9 T cell receptor beta chains share one sample of origin, sequenced in a study of blood T cells in healthy people across ages. A second about 7 to 12 cycle PCR used barcoded and J-beta primers. TCRdb re-called the 5' RACE reads with MiXCR, one entry per CDR3 protein. Of fewer than 1,000,000 distinct CDR3 sequences in the sample, approximately 44% were seen once. Sequenced sample: blood. The receptors derive from a man in his sixties in good health.

The chain joins TRBV2 to TRBJ2-3, with TRBD2 identical over 9 bases. The V and J ends lost 9 bases and 4 bases, in that order; junction bases with no gene match: 5. The CDR3 totals 13 residues. Germline values: CDR1 SNHLY, CDR2 FYNNEI. DNA for the CDR3: TGTGCCAGGTCGCCTAGCGGGGCAGATACGCAGTATTTT. Translated: CARSPSGADTQYF.

The chain has TRBV20-1 and TRBJ2-7; TRBD1 matches 7 bases. This CDR3 spans 14 amino acids. V lost 7 bases to trimming and J lost 3 bases; unmatched junction nucleotides: 12. Germline V CDR1 and CDR2: DFQATT, SNEGSKA (reference sequence). CDR3 bases: TGCAGTGTTAGCCTCAGGGGGTTAATCTACGAGCAGTACTTC. It translates to CSVSLRGLIYEQYF.

The rearrangement uses TRBV3-1 and TRBJ2-1, with D maybe TRBD2 (6 bases). Germline V lookup: CDR1 LGHDT, CDR2 YNNKEL (reference sequence). V lost 0 bases and J lost 4, with 13 bases in between. This CDR3 has 16 residues. CDR3 nucleotide sequence: TGTGCCAGCAGCCAAGATGAACTAGCCCTATACAATGAGCAGTTCTTC. Its translation is CASSQDELALYNEQFF.

This clonotype was counted only a few times. Sequence at one end of the junction differs from germline and may be a read error. The chain joins TRBV5-5 to TRBJ2-7; D uncertain. The last part of the DNA fits TRBJ2-5 better; the J call may be wrong. CDR3 length equals 13 residues. In germline, CDR1 is SGHKS, CDR2 YYEKEE (reference sequence). The chain's CDR3 is CASSLEPQKTQYF. CDR3 in DNA: TGTGCCAGCAGTTTGGAACCTCAGAAGACCCAGTACTTC.

CDR3: CASSLVGGGLSYNEQFF. DNA of the CDR3: TGTGCCAGCAGCTTAGTGGGTGGGGGACTTTCCTACAATGAGCAGTTCTTC. The rearrangement links TRBV11-2 to TRBJ2-1, with D possibly matching TRBD2 (6 bases). V lost 1 base to trimming and J lost 1 base, with 14 bases between them. Germline-derived CDR1 and CDR2 are SGHAT and FQNNGV. CDR3 size: 17 residues.

This clonotype came up a few times. The rearrangement joins TRBV5-1 to TRBJ2-5, with 9 bases lining up with TRBD1. Germline V gene lookup returns CDR1 SGHRS and CDR2 YFSETQ. Trimming removed 2 bases from V and 5 bases from J; junction bases left unmatched: 10. The length of the CDR3 is 16 residues. The CDR3, as DNA: TGCGCCAGCAGCTTCGGAGGACAGGGGAATTTGGAGACCCAGTACTTC. Protein sequence: CASSFGGQGNLETQYF.

V is TRBV28 and J is TRBJ1-4, with 8 bases fitting TRBD1. V lost 8 bases to trimming and J lost 7 bases; unmatched junction nucleotides: 6. Germline lookup yields CDR1 MDHEN and CDR2 SYDVKM. This CDR3 is 13 amino acids long. This chain's CDR3 is CASETGAGEKLFF. The CDR3 DNA reads as TGTGCCAGCGAGACAGGGGCAGGTGAAAAACTGTTTTTT.

A note on this clonotype: At one end the junction does not follow the germline gene, possibly because of a read error. V gene TRBV20-1 combines with J gene TRBJ2-4; 12 bases line up with TRBD2. The closer fit of TRBJ2-7 to the DNA end suggests the J call may be wrong. This CDR3 has 16 amino acids. Germline CDR1 DFQATT, CDR2 SNEGSKA (reference sequence). Here the CDR3 reads CSTRGRLAGGPSEQYF. The CDR3 DNA is TGCAGTACTAGAGGCCGGCTAGCGGGGGGGCCGAGCGAGCAGTACTTC.

The chain is built from TRBV14 and TRBJ1-6; D is unresolved. V dropped 0 bases and J dropped 9 bases, with 9 bases sitting between them. From germline, CDR1 is SGHDN and CDR2 FVKESK. The CDR3 length is 14 residues. CDR3 protein: CASSQELPGSPLHF. In nucleotides, the CDR3 is TGTGCCAGCAGCCAAGAGCTCCCGGGTTCACCCCTCCACTTT.